The subject of this entry is one TCR beta chain. These data are taken from a study of shared clonotypes between healthy human individuals. V shed 0 bases and J shed 3 bases, with 9 bases lying between them. The V gene's germline CDR1 is LNHNV and CDR2 YYDKDF (reference sequence). The CDR3 totals 15 residues. The data were produced by immunoSEQ multiplex PCR, yet TCRdb's version contains in-frame clones alone and is incomplete. The sample includes over 2 million clones, approximately 95% seen only once; the top ten take approximately 0.13%. Free of recent acute infections or vaccinations, the donors were healthy HIV-negative adults.

The TCR sequence derives from a man aged 18 to 29 in good health. Input material: naive CD4+ T cells sorted from blood. Subset described: CD45RA+ positively selected. The chain links TRBV15 to TRBJ1-5; no clear D. The CDR3 loop reads CATSRDQRLNQPQHF. In DNA, the CDR3 is TGTGCCACCAGCAGAGACCAACGCCTCAATCAGCCCCAGCATTTT.